The source of this TCR beta chain is a study of blood T cell repertoires in COVID-19. Study background: Acute-phase and convalescent COVID-19 samples originated in the United States, Italy and Spain. The cDNA or gDNA used as material had been derived from T cells, B-cell-depleted T cells, or PBMCs.

The CDR3 loop spans 13 amino acids. Trimming stripped 6 bases from V and 0 bases from J, with 8 bases between. In the source study's methods: Reference gene primer amplification gave nucleated cell count estimates. The method was immunoSEQ multiplex PCR; TCRdb's version includes in-frame clones alone and lacks a portion of them. V and J calls and clone size are given by that table; D and trimming were obtained from the DNA. The sample yields approximately 75,000 clones, around 90% seen once. The chain couples TRBV12-3 or TRBV12-4 to TRBJ1-1, with D uncertain. This receptor was obtained from a man aged 45 to 65 with acute or convalescent COVID-19. Sequencing was performed on peripheral blood. The CDR3 coding sequence is TGTGCCAGCAGCCAGTCATTGAACACTGAAGCTTTCTTT. Residues: CASSQSLNTEAFF.